One and the same sample provided the 2 T cell receptor beta chains below, sequenced in a study of OX40 agonist ivuxolimab in advanced cancers. Sequenced by immunoSEQ multiplex PCR; TCRdb stores in-frame clones only, minus some. The repertoire includes 50,000 to 85,000 clones, around 90% of them detected once, and 2% to 2.5% sits in the top ten. Source: CD4+ or CD8+ T cells sorted from blood, taken in a trial of the OX40 agonist ivuxolimab. Every receptor here comes from an adult with an advanced solid tumor such as melanoma, head and neck, liver or kidney cancer.

The V call is TRBV6-1, the J call TRBJ2-7, with D unresolved. Trimming took 7 bases from V and 1 from J, leaving 11 bases between them. The CDR3 spans 13 residues. Germline V gives CDR1 MNHNS, CDR2 SASEGT. The CDR3 sequence: CASIRPSSYEQYF. CDR3 in DNA: TGTGCCAGCATTAGGCCGTCTTCCTACGAGCAGTACTTC.

This clone was observed a single time. CDR3 residues: CASSINSAGTGELFF. The CDR3 DNA sequence: TGTGCCAGTAGTATAAACTCGGCTGGCACCGGGGAGCTGTTTTTT. The rearrangement links TRBV19 to TRBJ2-2; D unresolved. Trimming cost V 2 bases and J 4 bases, with 11 bases left between them. The germline V gene encodes CDR1 LNHDA and CDR2 SQIVND (reference sequence). The CDR3 is 15 residues long.